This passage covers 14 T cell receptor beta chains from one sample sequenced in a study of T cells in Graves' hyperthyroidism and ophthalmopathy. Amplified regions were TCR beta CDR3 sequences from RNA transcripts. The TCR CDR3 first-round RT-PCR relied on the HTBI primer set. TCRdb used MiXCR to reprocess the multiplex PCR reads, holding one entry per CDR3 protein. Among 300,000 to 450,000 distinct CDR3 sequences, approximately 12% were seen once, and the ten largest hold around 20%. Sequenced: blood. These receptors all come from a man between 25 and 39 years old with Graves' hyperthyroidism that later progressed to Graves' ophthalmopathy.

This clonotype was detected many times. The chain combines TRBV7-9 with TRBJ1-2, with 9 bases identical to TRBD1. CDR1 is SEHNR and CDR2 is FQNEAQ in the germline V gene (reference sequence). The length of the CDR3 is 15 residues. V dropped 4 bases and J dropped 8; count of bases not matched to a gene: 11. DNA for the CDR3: TGTGCCAGCAGCTCCGTACAGGGGGCTATAGTCGGCTACACCTTC. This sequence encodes CASSSVQGAIVGYTF.

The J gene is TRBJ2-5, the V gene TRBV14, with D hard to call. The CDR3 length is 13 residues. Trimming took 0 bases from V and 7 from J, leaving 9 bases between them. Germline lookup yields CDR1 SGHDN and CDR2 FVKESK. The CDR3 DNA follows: TGTGCCAGCAGCCAAGAGTGGTTGTTGACCCAGTACTTC. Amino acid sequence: CASSQEWLLTQYF.

CDR3 nucleotide sequence: TGTGCCAGCAGCCAAGAGGGACACAGGTTAAACACTGAAGCTTTCTTT. Translated: CASSQEGHRLNTEAFF. The J gene is TRBJ1-1, the V gene TRBV3-1; maybe TRBD1 (6 bases). Trimming cost V 0 bases and J 2 bases, with 13 bases left between them. This CDR3 contains 16 residues. The germline gives CDR1 LGHDT, CDR2 YNNKEL (reference sequence). The whole variable domain, filled in from reference TRBV3-1 and TRBJ1-1, reads DTAVSQTPKYLVTQMGNDKSIKCEQNLGHDTMYWYKQDSKKFLKIMFSYNNKELIINETVPNRFSPKSPDKAHLNLHINSLELGDSAVYFCASSQEGHRLNTEAFFGQGTRLTVV.

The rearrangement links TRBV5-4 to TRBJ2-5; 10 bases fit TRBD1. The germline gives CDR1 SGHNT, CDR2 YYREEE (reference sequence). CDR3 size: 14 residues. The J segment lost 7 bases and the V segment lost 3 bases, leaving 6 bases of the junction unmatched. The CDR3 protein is CASSYRDRGGTQYF. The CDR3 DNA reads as TGTGCCAGCAGCTACCGGGACAGGGGAGGGACCCAGTACTTC.

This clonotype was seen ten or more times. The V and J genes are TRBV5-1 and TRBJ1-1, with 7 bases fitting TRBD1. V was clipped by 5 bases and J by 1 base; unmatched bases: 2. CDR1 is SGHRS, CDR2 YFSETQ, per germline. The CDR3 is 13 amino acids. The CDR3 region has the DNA TGCGCCAGCAGAACAGGGGCGAACACTGAAGCTTTCTTT. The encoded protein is CASRTGANTEAFF.

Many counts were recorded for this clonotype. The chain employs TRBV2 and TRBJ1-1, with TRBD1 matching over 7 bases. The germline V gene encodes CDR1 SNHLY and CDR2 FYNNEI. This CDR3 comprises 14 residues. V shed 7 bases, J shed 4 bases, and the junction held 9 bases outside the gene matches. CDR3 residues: CASKGAGGGTEAFF. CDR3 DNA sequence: TGTGCCAGCAAAGGCGCAGGGGGTGGCACTGAAGCTTTCTTT.

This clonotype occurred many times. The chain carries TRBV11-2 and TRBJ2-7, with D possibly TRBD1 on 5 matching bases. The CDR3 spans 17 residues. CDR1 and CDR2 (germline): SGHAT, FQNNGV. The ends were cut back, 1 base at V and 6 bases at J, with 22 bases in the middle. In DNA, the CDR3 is TGTGCCAGCAGCTTAGGACGAAACAGGCTATGGGCGAGCGAGCAGTACTTC. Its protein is CASSLGRNRLWASEQYF.

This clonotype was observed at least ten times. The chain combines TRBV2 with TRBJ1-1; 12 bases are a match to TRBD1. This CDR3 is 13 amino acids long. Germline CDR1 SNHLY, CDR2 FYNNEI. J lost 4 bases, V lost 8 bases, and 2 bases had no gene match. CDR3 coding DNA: TGTGCCAGCCAGGGACAGGGGGCCACTGAAGCTTTCTTT. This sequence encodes CASQGQGATEAFF.

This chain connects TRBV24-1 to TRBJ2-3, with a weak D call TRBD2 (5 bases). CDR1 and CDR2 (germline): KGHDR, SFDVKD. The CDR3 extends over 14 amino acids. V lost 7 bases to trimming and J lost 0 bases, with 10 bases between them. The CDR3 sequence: CATSSGGSTDTQYF. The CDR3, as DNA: TGTGCCACCAGCAGCGGTGGGAGCACAGATACGCAGTATTTT.

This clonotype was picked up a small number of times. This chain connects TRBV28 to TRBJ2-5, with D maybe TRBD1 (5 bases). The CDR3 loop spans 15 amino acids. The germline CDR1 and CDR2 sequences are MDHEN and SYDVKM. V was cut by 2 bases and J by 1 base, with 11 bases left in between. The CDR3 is CASSLPQGSQETQYF. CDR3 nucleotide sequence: TGTGCCAGCAGTTTACCCCAGGGATCCCAAGAGACCCAGTACTTC.

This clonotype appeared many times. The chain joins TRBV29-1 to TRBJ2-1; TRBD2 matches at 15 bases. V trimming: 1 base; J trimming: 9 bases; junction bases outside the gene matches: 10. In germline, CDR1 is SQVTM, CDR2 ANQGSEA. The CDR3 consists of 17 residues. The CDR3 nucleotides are TGCAGCGTTGAAGGATCGGGACTAGCGGGGGGTAAAGGTGAGCAGTTCTTC. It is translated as CSVEGSGLAGGKGEQFF.

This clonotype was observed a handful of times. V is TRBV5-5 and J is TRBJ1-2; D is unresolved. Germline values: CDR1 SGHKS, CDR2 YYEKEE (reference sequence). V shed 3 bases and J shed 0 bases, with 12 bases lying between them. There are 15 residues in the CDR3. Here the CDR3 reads CASSSPGRSNYGYTF. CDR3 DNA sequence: TGTGCCAGCAGCTCGCCGGGGAGATCTAACTATGGCTACACCTTC.

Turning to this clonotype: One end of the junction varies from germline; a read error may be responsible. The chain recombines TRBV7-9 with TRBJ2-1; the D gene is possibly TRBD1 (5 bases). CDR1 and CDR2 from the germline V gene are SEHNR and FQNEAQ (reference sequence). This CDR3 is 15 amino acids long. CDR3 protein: CASSPPNTGGGEQSF. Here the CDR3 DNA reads TGTGCCAGCAGCCCACCCAATACAGGCGGTGGTGAGCAGTCCTTC.

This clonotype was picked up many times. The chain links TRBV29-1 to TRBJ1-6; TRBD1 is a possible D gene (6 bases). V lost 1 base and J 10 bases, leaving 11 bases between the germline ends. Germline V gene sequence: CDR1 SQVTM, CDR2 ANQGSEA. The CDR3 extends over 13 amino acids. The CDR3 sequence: CSVEAGAGSPLHF. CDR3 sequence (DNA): TGCAGCGTTGAAGCGGGGGCCGGGTCACCCCTCCACTTT.